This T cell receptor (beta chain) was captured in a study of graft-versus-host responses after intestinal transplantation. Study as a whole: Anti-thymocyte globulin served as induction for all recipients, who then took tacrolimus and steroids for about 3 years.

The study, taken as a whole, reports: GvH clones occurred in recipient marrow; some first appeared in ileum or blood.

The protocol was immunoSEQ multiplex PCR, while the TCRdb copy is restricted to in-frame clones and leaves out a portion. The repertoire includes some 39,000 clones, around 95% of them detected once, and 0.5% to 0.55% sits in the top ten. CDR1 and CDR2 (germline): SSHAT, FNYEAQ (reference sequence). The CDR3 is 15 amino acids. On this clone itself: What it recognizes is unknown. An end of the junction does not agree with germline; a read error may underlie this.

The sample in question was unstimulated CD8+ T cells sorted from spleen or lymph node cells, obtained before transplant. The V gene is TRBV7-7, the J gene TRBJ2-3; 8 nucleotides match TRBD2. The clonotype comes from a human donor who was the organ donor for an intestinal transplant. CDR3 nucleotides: TGTGCTAGCAGCTTAGGGACTAGTTGGACAGATACGCAGTATTTT. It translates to CASSLGTSWTDTQYF. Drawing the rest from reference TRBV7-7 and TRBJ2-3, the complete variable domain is GAGVSQSPRYKVTKRGQDVTLRCDPISSHATLYWYQQALGQGPEFLTYFNYEAQPDKSGLPSDRFSAERPEGSISTLTIQRTEQRDSAMYRCASSLGTSWTDTQYFGPGTRLTVL.